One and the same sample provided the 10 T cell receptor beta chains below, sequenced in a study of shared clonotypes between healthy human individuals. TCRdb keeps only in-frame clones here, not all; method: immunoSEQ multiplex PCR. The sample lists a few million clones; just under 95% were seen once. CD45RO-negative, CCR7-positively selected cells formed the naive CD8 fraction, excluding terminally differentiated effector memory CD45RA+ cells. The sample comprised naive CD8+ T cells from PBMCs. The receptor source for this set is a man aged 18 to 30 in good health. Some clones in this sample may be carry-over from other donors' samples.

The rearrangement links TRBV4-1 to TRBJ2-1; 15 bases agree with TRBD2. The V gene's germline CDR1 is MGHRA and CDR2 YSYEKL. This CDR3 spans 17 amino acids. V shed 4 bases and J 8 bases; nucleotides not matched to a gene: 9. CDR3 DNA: TGCGCCAGCAGCCTGACGTGGACTAGCGGGAGGGTTGATGAGCAGTTCTTC. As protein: CASSLTWTSGRVDEQFF.

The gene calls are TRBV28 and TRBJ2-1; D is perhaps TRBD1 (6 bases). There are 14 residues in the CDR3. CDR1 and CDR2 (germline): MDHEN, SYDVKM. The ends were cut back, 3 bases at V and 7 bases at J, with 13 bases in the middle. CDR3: CASSFRGVLNEQFF. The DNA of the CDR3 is TGTGCCAGCAGTTTCAGGGGCGTCCTAAATGAGCAGTTCTTC.

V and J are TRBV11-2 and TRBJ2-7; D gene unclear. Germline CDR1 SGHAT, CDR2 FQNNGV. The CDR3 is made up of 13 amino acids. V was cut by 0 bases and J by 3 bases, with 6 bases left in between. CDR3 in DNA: TGTGCCAGCAGCTTAGACTACAGCTACGAGCAGTACTTC. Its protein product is CASSLDYSYEQYF.

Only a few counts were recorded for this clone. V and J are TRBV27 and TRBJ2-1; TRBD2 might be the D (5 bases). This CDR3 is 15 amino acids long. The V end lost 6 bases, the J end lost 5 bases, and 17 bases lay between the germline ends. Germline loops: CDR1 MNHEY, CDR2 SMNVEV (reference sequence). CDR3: CASRLGMTTHNEQFF. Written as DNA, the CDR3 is TGTGCCAGCAGATTGGGGATGACTACACACAATGAGCAGTTCTTC.

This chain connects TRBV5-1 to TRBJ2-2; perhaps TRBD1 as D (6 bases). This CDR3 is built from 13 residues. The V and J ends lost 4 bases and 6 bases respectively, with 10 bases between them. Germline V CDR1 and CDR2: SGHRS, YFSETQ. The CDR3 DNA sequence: TGCGCCAGCAGCACGGACAGTCCCGGGGAGCTGTTTTTT. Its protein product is CASSTDSPGELFF.

The CDR3 DNA reads TGTGCCATCAGTGCCCGGGAGTCCTACGAGCAGTACTTC. It specifies CAISARESYEQYF. V gene TRBV10-3 combines with J gene TRBJ2-5, with D possibly TRBD2 on 6 matching bases. The J call is in doubt because the DNA end fits TRBJ2-7 better. The germline V gene encodes CDR1 ENHRY and CDR2 SYGVKD. CDR3 length equals 13 residues.

In DNA form, the CDR3 reads TGTGCCAGCAGCTTCGGGGGGCGAGTGGCTGAAGCTTTCTTT. Translation: CASSFGGRVAEAFF. The J gene is TRBJ1-1, the V gene TRBV5-6, with a possible D match to TRBD1 (6 bases). CDR1 SGHDT and CDR2 YYEEEE come from the germline V gene. The ends were cut back, 2 bases at V and 6 bases at J, with 14 bases in the middle. CDR3 length equals 14 residues.

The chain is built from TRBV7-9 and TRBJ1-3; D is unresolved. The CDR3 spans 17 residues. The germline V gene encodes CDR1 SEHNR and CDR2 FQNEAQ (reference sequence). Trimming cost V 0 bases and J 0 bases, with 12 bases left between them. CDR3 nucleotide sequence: TGTGCCAGCAGCTTAGCGCGCTTAGGGAGCTCTGGAAACACCATATATTTT. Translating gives CASSLARLGSSGNTIYF.

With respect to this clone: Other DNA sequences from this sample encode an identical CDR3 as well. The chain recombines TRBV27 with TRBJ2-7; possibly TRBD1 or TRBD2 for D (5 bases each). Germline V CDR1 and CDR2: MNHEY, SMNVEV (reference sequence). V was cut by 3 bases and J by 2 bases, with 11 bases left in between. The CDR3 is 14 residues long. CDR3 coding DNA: TGTGCCAGCAGTTTCCGGGACGGCACCTACGAGCAGTACTTC. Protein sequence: CASSFRDGTYEQYF.

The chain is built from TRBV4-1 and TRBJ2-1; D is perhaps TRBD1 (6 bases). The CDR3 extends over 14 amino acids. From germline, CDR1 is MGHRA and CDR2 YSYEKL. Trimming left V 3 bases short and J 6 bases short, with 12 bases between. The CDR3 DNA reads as TGCGCCAGCAGCCACTCCCTAGGGGGCAATGAGCAGTTCTTC. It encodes CASSHSLGGNEQFF.